Listed below are T cell receptor beta chains from one sample, sequenced in a study of blood T cell repertoires in COVID-19. The table came from immunoSEQ multiplex PCR; TCRdb's copy has only in-frame clones and leaves some out. The top ten clones hold roughly 18% of a sample with about 23,000 clones, roughly 90% of them seen once. Sample: peripheral blood. The receptors were sampled from a human donor in a cohort sampled during active COVID-19. CDR3s include the opening cysteine and the closing phenylalanine or tryptophan. A D gene is named only where the DNA matches it firmly. Only part of the rows carry a size: once, few, many, or a class if the clone is expanded.

d_call: NA; clone_size: NA; j_call: TRBJ2-1; v_call: TRBV2; cdr3_aa: CASSEEIPGTYNEQFF; cdr3_nt: TGTGCCAGCAGTGAAGAGATCCCGGGGACCTACAATGAGCAGTTCTTC
d_call: TRBD1; clone_size: NA; j_call: TRBJ2-7; v_call: TRBV5-1; cdr3_aa: CASSLVGTGADEQYF; cdr3_nt: TGCGCCAGCAGCTTGGTCGGGACAGGGGCTGATGAGCAGTACTTC
d_call: NA; clone_size: once; j_call: TRBJ1-1; v_call: TRBV19; cdr3_aa: CASSIVDTDIEAFF; cdr3_nt: TGTGCCAGTAGTATAGTCGATACAGACATTGAAGCTTTCTTT
d_call: NA; clone_size: NA; j_call: TRBJ2-5; v_call: TRBV12-3/TRBV12-4; cdr3_aa: CASSLSGEETQYF; cdr3_nt: TGTGCCAGCAGTTTGTCAGGGGAAGAGACCCAGTACTTC
d_call: NA; clone_size: NA; j_call: TRBJ2-7; v_call: TRBV30; cdr3_aa: CAWRRRSSYEQYF; cdr3_nt: TGTGCCTGGAGGAGAAGGAGCTCCTACGAGCAGTACTTC
d_call: NA; clone_size: NA; j_call: TRBJ2-3; v_call: TRBV7-9; cdr3_aa: CASSLVPLPGDTQYF; cdr3_nt: TGTGCCAGCAGCTTAGTTCCCCTCCCGGGGGATACGCAGTATTTT
d_call: NA; clone_size: NA; j_call: TRBJ1-3; v_call: TRBV5-5; cdr3_aa: CASSIQGSGNTIYF; cdr3_nt: TGTGCCAGCAGCATCCAGGGGTCTGGAAACACCATATATTTT
d_call: NA; clone_size: NA; j_call: TRBJ1-5; v_call: TRBV7-2; cdr3_aa: CASSLAVHQPQHF; cdr3_nt: TGTGCCAGCAGCCTGGCGGTCCATCAGCCCCAGCATTTT
d_call: NA; clone_size: NA; j_call: TRBJ1-5; v_call: TRBV9; cdr3_aa: CASSRGGNSNQPQHF; cdr3_nt: TGTGCCAGCAGCCGAGGGGGTAATAGCAATCAGCCCCAGCATTTT
d_call: NA; clone_size: NA; j_call: TRBJ1-1; v_call: TRBV7-9; cdr3_aa: CASSLDGGGREAFF; cdr3_nt: TGTGCCAGCAGCTTAGATGGGGGCGGTCGGGAAGCTTTCTTT
d_call: TRBD1; clone_size: once; j_call: TRBJ1-2; v_call: TRBV5-1; cdr3_aa: CASSVGTGGAMSWGYTF; cdr3_nt: TGCGCCAGCAGCGTTGGGACAGGGGGCGCTATGTCTTGGGGCTACACCTTC
d_call: TRBD1; clone_size: NA; j_call: TRBJ2-7; v_call: TRBV15; cdr3_aa: CATSRDRSDRLYEQYF; cdr3_nt: TGTGCCACCAGCAGAGATCGATCGGACAGGCTCTACGAGCAGTACTTC
d_call: TRBD1; clone_size: NA; j_call: TRBJ2-7; v_call: TRBV5-4; cdr3_aa: CASSLARQGSYEQYF; cdr3_nt: TGTGCCAGCAGCTTGGCCCGACAGGGCTCCTACGAGCAGTACTTC
d_call: TRBD1; clone_size: NA; j_call: TRBJ2-7; v_call: TRBV6-2/TRBV6-3; cdr3_aa: CASSLRQGSYEQYF; cdr3_nt: TGTGCCAGCAGCCTTCGACAGGGGTCCTACGAGCAGTACTTC
d_call: TRBD1; clone_size: NA; j_call: TRBJ2-1; v_call: TRBV5-4; cdr3_aa: CASSHGQELYLEQFF; cdr3_nt: TGTGCCAGCAGCCACGGACAGGAGCTTTACCTTGAGCAGTTCTTC
d_call: NA; clone_size: NA; j_call: TRBJ2-3; v_call: TRBV5-1; cdr3_aa: CASSLRQSTDTQYF; cdr3_nt: TGCGCCAGCAGCCTGAGACAGAGCACAGATACGCAGTATTTT
d_call: NA; clone_size: NA; j_call: TRBJ1-1; v_call: TRBV7-2; cdr3_aa: CASSFPGHTEAFF; cdr3_nt: TGTGCCAGCAGCTTCCCCGGTCACACTGAAGCTTTCTTT
d_call: TRBD1; clone_size: NA; j_call: TRBJ2-1; v_call: TRBV19; cdr3_aa: CASVTGGSYNEQFF; cdr3_nt: TGCGCTTCTGTGACAGGGGGCTCCTACAATGAGCAGTTCTTC
d_call: TRBD2; clone_size: NA; j_call: TRBJ2-3; v_call: TRBV4-2; cdr3_aa: CASSQDVLLAGTSSTDTQYF; cdr3_nt: TGTGCCAGCAGCCAAGATGTTTTACTAGCGGGGACCTCTAGCACAGATACGCAGTATTTT
d_call: TRBD1; clone_size: once; j_call: TRBJ2-6; v_call: TRBV19; cdr3_aa: CASSIIRDRGRAGANVLTF; cdr3_nt: TGTGCCAGTAGTATTATTAGGGACAGGGGGCGCGCTGGGGCCAACGTCCTGACTTTC
d_call: NA; clone_size: NA; j_call: TRBJ2-7; v_call: TRBV5-6; cdr3_aa: CASSLVATDYEQYF; cdr3_nt: TGTGCCAGCAGCTTGGTGGCGACAGATTACGAGCAGTACTTC
d_call: TRBD2; clone_size: once; j_call: TRBJ2-7; v_call: TRBV7-9; cdr3_aa: CASSWEGWSYEQYF; cdr3_nt: TGTGCCAGCAGCTGGGAGGGGTGGAGCTACGAGCAGTACTTC
d_call: NA; clone_size: NA; j_call: TRBJ1-2; v_call: TRBV14; cdr3_aa: CASSRGEGWGYTF; cdr3_nt: TGTGCCAGCAGCCGGGGAGAAGGTTGGGGCTACACCTTC
d_call: NA; clone_size: NA; j_call: TRBJ1-1; v_call: TRBV18; cdr3_aa: CASSPLRVNTEAFF; cdr3_nt: TGTGCCAGCTCACCCCTCAGGGTGAACACTGAAGCTTTCTTT
d_call: NA; clone_size: NA; j_call: TRBJ1-1; v_call: TRBV14; cdr3_aa: CASSQDRTVVWDTEAFF; cdr3_nt: TGTGCCAGCAGCCAAGATCGCACAGTCGTTTGGGACACTGAAGCTTTCTTT
d_call: NA; clone_size: NA; j_call: TRBJ1-1; v_call: TRBV21-1; cdr3_aa: CASSKSGGQGARMNTEAFF; cdr3_nt: TGTGCCAGCAGCAAAAGTGGAGGGCAGGGGGCTCGGATGAACACTGAAGCTTTCTTT
d_call: NA; clone_size: once; j_call: TRBJ1-1; v_call: TRBV18; cdr3_aa: CASSPAAERGAFF; cdr3_nt: TGTGCCAGCTCACCAGCAGCGGAACGCGGAGCTTTCTTT
d_call: TRBD1; clone_size: NA; j_call: TRBJ2-3; v_call: TRBV5-4; cdr3_aa: CASSRAGQGATDTQYF; cdr3_nt: TGTGCCAGCAGCAGAGCGGGACAGGGGGCAACAGATACGCAGTATTTT
d_call: NA; clone_size: once; j_call: TRBJ2-4; v_call: TRBV5-1; cdr3_aa: CASSLPATGYNIQYF; cdr3_nt: TGCGCCAGCAGCTTGCCCGCAACAGGGTATAACATTCAGTACTTC
d_call: NA; clone_size: once; j_call: TRBJ1-1; v_call: TRBV2; cdr3_aa: CASSGQSPMNTEAFF; cdr3_nt: TGTGCCAGCAGTGGACAGTCCCCCATGAACACTGAAGCTTTCTTT
d_call: NA; clone_size: NA; j_call: TRBJ2-7; v_call: TRBV5-4; cdr3_aa: CASKTGFEGGGAYEQYF; cdr3_nt: TGTGCCAGCAAGACCGGGTTTGAGGGAGGCGGAGCCTACGAGCAGTACTTC
d_call: NA; clone_size: NA; j_call: TRBJ2-7; v_call: TRBV11-1; cdr3_aa: CASSLDSRYEQYF; cdr3_nt: TGTGCCAGCAGCCTGGACAGTCGATACGAGCAGTACTTC